What follows is one T cell receptor (beta chain) and its context. The antigen is undetermined. Expressed TCRB transcripts were sequenced after all isolated RNA was converted to cDNA. The read count averaged roughly 4 million across naive, central memory and regulatory T cell samples. Assay used: immunoSEQ multiplex PCR; TCRdb lists only in-frame clones, some missing. The repertoire holds 970,000 or so clones, with roughly 15% as singletons. These data come from a study of beta chain features in type 1 diabetes. Study-wide points: PCR might pick shorter templates more often, in the same way for patients and controls. A greater similarity of naive, central memory and Treg TCRB repertoires was seen among patients than among healthy donors. In every one of the four CD4+ subsets, TCRB CDR3s were moderately but significantly shorter in Type 1 diabetes patients.

V lost 5 bases and J 2 bases, leaving 16 bases between the germline ends. The CDR3 has 15 residues. Germline-derived CDR1 and CDR2 are MNHEY and SVGAGI. The sample taken for sequencing was naive CD4+ T cells from blood. The clonotype was recovered from a woman aged 18 to 35 in good health. The V call is TRBV6-5, the J call TRBJ2-7, with D tentatively TRBD2 (6 bases). For the CDR3, the DNA is TGTGCCAGCAGTAACCGACAAGGGAGGACCTACGAGCAGTACTTC. Translation gives CASSNRQGRTYEQYF.